This is a list of T cell receptor beta chains from one sample in a study of T cell responses to AZD1222 COVID-19 vaccine. TCRdb's copy holds only in-frame clones and misses some; the assay was immunoSEQ multiplex PCR. Altogether approximately 120,000 clones are present, 85% to 90% being singletons, with the ten largest covering around 30%. The sample here was peripheral blood, taken on day 0 of AZD1222 vaccination. These receptors were taken from an adult in good health. Both conserved end residues are part of each CDR3.

>TRBV2
CASSTDWRGRNQPQHF
>TRBV5-1
CASSWQTAQETQYF
>TRBV11-2
CASSLEGSLYRETQYF
>TRBV19
CASTPTPGGRTGELFF
>TRBV30
CAWSVGTAGQPQHF
>TRBV18
CASSPLFQETQYF
>TRBV3-1/TRBV3-2
CASSQGGQGARTEAFF
>TRBV7-8
CASSRGGSNYGYTF
>TRBV27
CASSNFWSNYGYTF
>TRBV10-3
CAISEDSNTEAFF
>TRBV14
CASSQREGVAGTQYF
>TRBV7-8
CASSPGPASTDTQYF
>TRBV4-2
CASSHQGSNEQFF
>TRBV19
CASTLTGGWQPQHF
>TRBV19
CASTPDRNSNQPQHF
>TRBV6-2/TRBV6-3
CASSYSSGTSPTYNEQFF
>TRBV19
CASSTSSVPKNNEQFF